This entry concerns a single TCR beta chain. Its binding antigen is unknown. No much larger clone exists at a distance of one base, and base qualities are not known. This specimen comes from a study of T cells after somatic rescue of genetic block (dated by TCRdb to about 2020). For context, the study as a whole: What the study looked at was long-term robustness, specifically in a T-cell system that came about through somatic rescue of a genetic block in T-cell development.

Library preparation used the immunoSEQ multiplex PCR assay. In TCRdb, the immuneACCESS table is reduced to in-frame sequences with V and J assigned. These tables do not hold every clone; where another copy was compared, an unresolved V gene accounts for under half, and the others remain unexplained. The sample contains 15,000 or so clones, about two thirds of them found a single time. The biggest ten clones account for 12% to 15% of the sample. V was cut back by 3 bases and J by 6 bases, leaving a gap of 15 bases between them. From its cysteine to its phenylalanine, the CDR3 spans 14 amino acids. Left in the record is the CDR3 DNA by itself, 42 bases read in frame from the first base. The germline V gene yields SGHAT for CDR1 and FQNNGV for CDR2.

The sequence derives from a boy under 18. Sequenced sample: peripheral blood mononuclear cells (PBMCs). Recombination connected TRBV11-2 to TRBJ2-7, and perhaps TRBD2 as D gene, on 5 matching bases. In nucleotides, the sequence is TGTGCCAGCAGCTTGTTACGGGAAAGGAGCGAGCAGTACTTC. It specifies CASSLLRERSEQYF.